This TCR beta chain was sequenced during a study of shared clonotypes between healthy human individuals. Comment on this clone: Its antigen is undetermined.

In the original analysis: Junction-only sequences produced by ImmunoSEQ had no quality scores, so filtering differed. Profiled with immunoSEQ multiplex PCR; TCRdb holds only in-frame clones, not every one. Clonal size and the V and J genes are those of that table, whereas D and trimming came from the DNA. The sample holds nearly 2 million clones, roughly 95% seen once. The study's findings and limits: Relative to memory subsets, naive subsets generally showed larger estimated richness.

Germline V lookup: CDR1 LGHNA, CDR2 YNFKEQ. Trimming pared 5 bases from V and 2 bases from J, leaving 13 bases between. There are 15 residues in the CDR3. CD45RO negativity and positive selection for CCR7 defined naive CD8 cells, a population that excluded terminally differentiated effector memory CD45RA+ cells. The sequence was obtained from a man in his late teens or twenties in good health. Sequencing used naive CD8+ T cells sorted from blood. This chain joins TRBV4-2 and TRBJ1-3, with D hard to call. This CDR3 reads CASSEGEVAGNTIYF. The CDR3 DNA reads TGTGCCAGCAGCGAAGGAGAGGTTGCTGGAAACACCATATATTTT.